This T cell receptor beta chain stems from a study of T-cell memory formation after mild COVID-19. There are 13 residues in the CDR3. Per germline, CDR1 MGHDK and CDR2 SYGVNS. TCRalpha and TCRbeta libraries used 5'RACE with constant-segment primers and UMIs. TCRdb used MiXCR to reprocess the 5' RACE reads, holding one entry per CDR3 protein. The sample carries around 510,000 distinct CDR3 sequences, roughly 22% recorded once. Turning to this clonotype: One end of the junction does not line up with germline, which may come from a read error.

Sequenced sample: PBMCs or a T cell subset sorted from them (not recorded which). The gene calls are TRBV25-1 and TRBJ1-1, with D hard to call. This receptor was taken from an adult woman who had mild COVID-19 (a few samples of this study predate the infection). Cell type and time point are not known. CDR3 sequence: CASGDGSLLEAFF. For the CDR3, the DNA is TGTGCCAGCGGTGATGGTAGTCTACTTGAAGCTTTCTTT.